The entry below describes one T cell receptor (beta chain). As yet, its antigen is unknown. Each donor's blood draw was roughly 10 milliliters of peripheral blood. This record comes from a study of blood T cells in healthy people across ages. About the study: Template switching captured about one barcoded beta molecule per two T cells.

Study-wide results and caveats: Changes in expanded clonotypes were possibly confounded, as the CMV status of donors was unknown. Observed TCR beta diversity showed a strong correlation with the percentage of naive T cells as measured by flow cytometry.

Using a J-beta primer mix together with a sample-barcoded 5' primer, a second PCR was run for roughly 6 to 12 cycles. TCRdb reprocessed the 5' RACE reads via MiXCR and lists one record per CDR3 protein. The sample carries over 950,000 distinct CDR3 sequences, around two fifths recorded once. Sequenced sample: blood. The sequence was collected from a man between 18 and 35 years old in good health.

CDR3 sequence (DNA): TGTGCCAGCGGCCTCAGGGGGCCCAATGAAAAACTGTTTTTT. It is translated as CASGLRGPNEKLFF. V gene TRBV5-6 combines with J gene TRBJ1-4; 8 bases line up with TRBD1. V dropped 7 bases and J dropped 5; count of bases not matched to a gene: 7. The CDR3 covers 14 residues. Germline V CDR1 and CDR2: SGHDT, YYEEEE.